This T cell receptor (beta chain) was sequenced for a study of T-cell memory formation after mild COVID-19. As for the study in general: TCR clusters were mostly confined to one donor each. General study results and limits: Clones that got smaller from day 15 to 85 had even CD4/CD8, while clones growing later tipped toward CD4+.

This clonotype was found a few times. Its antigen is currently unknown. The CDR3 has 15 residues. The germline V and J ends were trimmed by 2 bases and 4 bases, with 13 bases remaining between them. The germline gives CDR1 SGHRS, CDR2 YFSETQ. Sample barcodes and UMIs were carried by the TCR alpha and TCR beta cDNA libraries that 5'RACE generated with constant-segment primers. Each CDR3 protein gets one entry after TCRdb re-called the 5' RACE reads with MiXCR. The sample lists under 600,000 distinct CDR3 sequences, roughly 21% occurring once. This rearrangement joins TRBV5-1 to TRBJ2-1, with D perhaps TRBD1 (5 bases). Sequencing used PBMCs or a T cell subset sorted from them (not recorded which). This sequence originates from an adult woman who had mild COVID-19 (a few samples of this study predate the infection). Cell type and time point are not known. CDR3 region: CASSFSGKGYNEQFF. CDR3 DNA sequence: TGCGCCAGCAGCTTTTCAGGGAAGGGGTACAATGAGCAGTTCTTC.